This entry lists 16 T cell receptor beta chains sequenced from one sample in a study of shared clonotypes between healthy human individuals. TCRdb keeps only in-frame clones here, not all; method: immunoSEQ multiplex PCR. The table lists 300,000 or so clones, over 65% of them singletons, with around a tenth in the top ten. Sequenced sample: memory CD4+ T cells sorted from blood. Subset reported: CD45RA-negative fraction. The source is a man younger than 40 in good health.

This sequence joins TRBV11-2 and TRBJ2-5, with TRBD1 identical over 9 bases. This CDR3 is 15 amino acids long. The trim removed 6 bases at V and 5 bases at J, leaving 10 bases unmatched. The V gene's germline CDR1 is SGHAT and CDR2 FQNNGV. The CDR3 DNA follows: TGTGCCAGCAGGCCCGGGACAGGGACCTCGGAGACCCAGTACTTC. Translation gives CASRPGTGTSETQYF.

The V call is TRBV19, the J call TRBJ1-5, with D tentatively TRBD1 (5 bases). V was clipped by 3 bases and J by 3 bases, with 9 bases between them. Germline lookup yields CDR1 LNHDA and CDR2 SQIVND (reference sequence). This CDR3 is built from 14 residues. In nucleotides, the CDR3 is TGTGCCAGTAGTATTCAGGGTCACAATCAGCCCCAGCATTTT. This translates into CASSIQGHNQPQHF.

The chain is built from TRBV2 and TRBJ1-3; 10 nucleotides line up with TRBD1. V dropped 7 bases and J dropped 0; count of bases not matched to a gene: 12. Germline V lookup: CDR1 SNHLY, CDR2 FYNNEI. The CDR3 has 18 amino acids. The CDR3 spells CASNLMTGGSYSGNTIYF. The CDR3 DNA reads as TGTGCCAGCAATCTCATGACAGGGGGCTCTTACTCTGGAAACACCATATATTTT.

A word on this clone: A read error is possible here, since a much larger clone lies one base away. The chain uses TRBV14 and TRBJ2-2; possible D gene TRBD2, 6 bases. CDR1 is SGHDN and CDR2 is FVKESK in the germline V gene. The V gene lost 1 base and the J gene lost 3 bases, with 6 bases spanning the gap. The CDR3 has 14 amino acids. The CDR3 sequence is CASSQGRDTGELFF. Here the CDR3 DNA reads TGTGCCAGCAGCCAAGGGAGGGACACCGGGGAGCTGTTTTTT.

The chain is built from TRBV5-8 and TRBJ2-4; D gene uncertain. V shed 4 bases and J shed 2 bases, with 10 bases lying between them. This CDR3 is built from 14 residues. Germline V gene data show CDR1 as SGHTS and CDR2 as YDEGEE. CDR3 amino acids: CASSPRLTKNIQYF. The CDR3 DNA follows: TGTGCCAGCAGCCCCCGGCTTACCAAAAACATTCAGTACTTC.

This chain links TRBV7-9 with TRBJ2-1; D possibly corresponds to TRBD1 (6 bases). The CDR3 contains 13 residues. V lost 7 bases and J lost 1, with 8 bases in between. Germline V gene lookup returns CDR1 SEHNR and CDR2 FQNEAQ (reference sequence). This CDR3 reads CASNRDSYNEQFF. The CDR3, as DNA: TGTGCCAGCAACAGGGATTCCTACAATGAGCAGTTCTTC.

CDR3 sequence reads: CASSLSAVADNEQFF. In DNA form, the CDR3 reads TGTGCCAGCAGCTTGAGTGCTGTGGCTGACAATGAGCAGTTCTTC. J is TRBJ2-1 and V is TRBV5-4; D gene uncertain. Germline V CDR1 and CDR2: SGHNT, YYREEE (reference sequence). The CDR3 sequence is 15 residues long. The V end lost 1 base, the J end lost 5 bases, and 13 bases lay between the germline ends.

The chain links TRBV19 to TRBJ1-4, with 9 bases lining up with TRBD1. V lost 5 bases, J lost 8 bases, and 9 bases stayed unmatched. The CDR3 consists of 15 residues. Germline assignment: CDR1 LNHDA and CDR2 SQIVND (reference sequence). This chain's CDR3 is CASSATRQGGEKLFF. The DNA of the CDR3 is TGTGCCAGTAGTGCAACCCGACAGGGGGGGGAAAAACTGTTTTTT.

This sequence joins TRBV5-1 and TRBJ2-1; D uncertain. The germline CDR1 and CDR2 sequences are SGHRS and YFSETQ. This CDR3 is 12 amino acids long. Trimming shortened V by 0 bases and J by 5 bases, and 3 bases separated the two germline ends. CDR3 DNA: TGCGCCAGCAGCTTGGATCACAATGAGCAGTTCTTC. It codes for CASSLDHNEQFF.

The chain combines TRBV6-1 with TRBJ1-3; D call uncertain. V gave up 0 bases and J gave up 0 bases, with 9 bases separating them. CDR3 size: 16 residues. Germline-derived CDR1 and CDR2 are MNHNS and SASEGT. This CDR3 reads CASSEARSPSGNTIYF. As DNA, the CDR3 is TGTGCCAGCAGTGAAGCGCGATCCCCCTCTGGAAACACCATATATTTT.

The rearrangement uses TRBV5-1 and TRBJ2-7; TRBD2 aligns across 8 bases. V was clipped by 4 bases and J by 6 bases; unmatched bases: 12. Germline-derived CDR1 and CDR2 are SGHRS and YFSETQ. CDR3 length equals 15 residues. CDR3 nucleotide sequence: TGCGCCAGCAGCAACCGACTAGCGACGGAAAGCGAGCAGTACTTC. The encoded protein is CASSNRLATESEQYF.

The gene calls are TRBV6-1 and TRBJ2-5, with 8 positions matching TRBD1. The CDR3 has 13 amino acids. V was pared by 6 bases and J by 4 bases, with 4 bases of the junction left unmatched. Per the germline V gene, CDR1 is MNHNS and CDR2 is SASEGT. CDR3 residues: CASSVDRGETQYF. The CDR3 DNA sequence: TGTGCCAGCAGCGTAGACAGGGGAGAGACCCAGTACTTC.

With regard to this clone: This probably arose from a read error, given a far larger clone one base away. This chain connects TRBV7-8 to TRBJ2-1; D is ambiguous. Trimming took 5 bases from V and 7 from J, leaving 15 bases between them. The germline V gene encodes CDR1 SGHVS and CDR2 FQNEAQ. The CDR3 contains 14 residues. CDR3 region: CASSPTALRNEQFF. In nucleotides, the CDR3 is TGTGCCAGCAGCCCAACGGCCCTCCGGAATGAGCAGTTCTTC.

V is TRBV7-2 and J is TRBJ2-7, with D perhaps TRBD2 (6 bases). Germline-derived CDR1 and CDR2 are SGHTA and FQGNSA. CDR3 length: 17 amino acids. The V end was cut by 5 bases, the J end by 2 bases, with 22 bases between. CDR3 region: CASSAAVGGVRAYEQYF. The CDR3, as DNA: TGTGCCAGCAGCGCCGCGGTCGGGGGAGTAAGGGCCTACGAGCAGTACTTC.

The chain recombines TRBV7-8 with TRBJ2-7; D is unclear. Germline V lookup: CDR1 SGHVS, CDR2 FQNEAQ. V was shortened by 1 base and J by 4 bases, with 8 bases between the two germline ends. This CDR3 has 13 residues. CDR3 loop: CASSLDSEYEQYF. For the CDR3, the DNA is TGTGCCAGCAGCTTAGACTCTGAATACGAGCAGTACTTC.

The chain links TRBV5-1 to TRBJ2-1; D gene unclear. CDR1 and CDR2 (germline): SGHRS, YFSETQ. The CDR3 totals 12 residues. The germline V and J ends were trimmed by 4 bases and 5 bases, with 7 bases remaining between them. DNA for the CDR3: TGCGCCAGCAGCGACCGGGACAATGAGCAGTTCTTC. It specifies CASSDRDNEQFF.